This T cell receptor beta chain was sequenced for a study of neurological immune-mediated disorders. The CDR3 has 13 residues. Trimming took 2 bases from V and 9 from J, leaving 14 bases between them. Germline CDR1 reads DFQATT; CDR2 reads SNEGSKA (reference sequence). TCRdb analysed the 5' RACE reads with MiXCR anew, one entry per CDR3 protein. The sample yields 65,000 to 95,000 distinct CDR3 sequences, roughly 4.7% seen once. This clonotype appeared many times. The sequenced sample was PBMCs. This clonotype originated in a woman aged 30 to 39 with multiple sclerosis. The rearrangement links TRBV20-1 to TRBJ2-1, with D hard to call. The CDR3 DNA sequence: TGCAGTGCTAGAACAGACCTGGGCGGTGAGCAGTTCTTC. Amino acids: CSARTDLGGEQFF.